This TCR beta chain was profiled in a study of blood T cell repertoires in COVID-19. At the level of the study: Whether acute or convalescent, the COVID-19 samples came from the United States, Italy and Spain.

Data came from immunoSEQ multiplex PCR; TCRdb stores just in-frame clones and leaves some out. The sample lists under 200,000 clones, roughly 90% occurring once. The CDR3 extends over 12 amino acids. Trimming took 5 bases from V and 9 from J, leaving 11 bases between them. This clone was seen a handful of times. The V gene is TRBV12-3 or TRBV12-4, the J gene TRBJ1-5, with no clear D. The sequence was obtained from a man aged 50 or older with acute or convalescent COVID-19. Sequencing input: peripheral blood. The CDR3 region is CASSTRDSPQHF. The DNA of the CDR3 is TGTGCCAGCAGTACGCGAGATTCGCCCCAGCATTTT.